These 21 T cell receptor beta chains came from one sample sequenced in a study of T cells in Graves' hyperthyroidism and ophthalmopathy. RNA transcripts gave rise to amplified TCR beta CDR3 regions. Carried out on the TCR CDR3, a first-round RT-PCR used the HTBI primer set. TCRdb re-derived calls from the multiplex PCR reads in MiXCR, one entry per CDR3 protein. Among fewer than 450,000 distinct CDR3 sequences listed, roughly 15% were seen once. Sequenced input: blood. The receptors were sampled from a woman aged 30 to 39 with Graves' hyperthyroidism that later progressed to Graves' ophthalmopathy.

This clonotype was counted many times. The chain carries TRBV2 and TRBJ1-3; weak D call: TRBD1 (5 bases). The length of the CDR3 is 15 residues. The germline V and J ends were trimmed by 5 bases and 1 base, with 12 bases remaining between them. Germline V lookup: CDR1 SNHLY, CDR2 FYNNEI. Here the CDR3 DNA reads TGTGCCAGCAGTCGAGGCGGGGCATCTGGAAACACCATATATTTT. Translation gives CASSRGGASGNTIYF.

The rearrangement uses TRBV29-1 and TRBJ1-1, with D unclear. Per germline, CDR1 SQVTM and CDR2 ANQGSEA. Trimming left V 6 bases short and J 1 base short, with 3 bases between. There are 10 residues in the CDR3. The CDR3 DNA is TGCAGCGTCCCGAACACTGAAGCTTTCTTT. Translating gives CSVPNTEAFF.

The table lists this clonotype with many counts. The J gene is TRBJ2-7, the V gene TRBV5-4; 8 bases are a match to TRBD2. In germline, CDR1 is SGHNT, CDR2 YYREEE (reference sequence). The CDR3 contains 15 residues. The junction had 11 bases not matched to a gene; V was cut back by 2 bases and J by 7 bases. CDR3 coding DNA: TGTGCCAGCAGCTTAGGGCGGGAGGTAACGGAGGAGCAGTACTTC. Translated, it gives CASSLGREVTEEQYF. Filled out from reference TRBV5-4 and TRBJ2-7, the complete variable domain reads ETGVTQSPTHLIKTRGQQVTLRCSSQSGHNTVSWYQQALGQGPQFIFQYYREEENGRGNFPPRFSGLQFPNYSSELNVNALELDDSALYLCASSLGREVTEEQYFGPGTRLTVT.

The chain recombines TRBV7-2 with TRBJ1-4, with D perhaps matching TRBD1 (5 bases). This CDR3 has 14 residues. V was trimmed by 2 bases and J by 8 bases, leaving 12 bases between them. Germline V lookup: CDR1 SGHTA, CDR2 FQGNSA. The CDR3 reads CASSLPQGGEKLFF. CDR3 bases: TGTGCCAGCAGCTTACCCCAGGGTGGGGAAAAACTGTTTTTT.

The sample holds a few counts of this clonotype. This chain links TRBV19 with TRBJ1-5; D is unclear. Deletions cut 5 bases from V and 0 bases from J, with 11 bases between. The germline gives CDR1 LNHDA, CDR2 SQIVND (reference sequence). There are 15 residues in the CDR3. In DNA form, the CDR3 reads TGTGCCAGTAGTCCCACAGAGTATAGCAATCAGCCCCAGCATTTT. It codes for CASSPTEYSNQPQHF. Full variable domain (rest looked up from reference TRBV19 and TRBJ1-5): DGGITQSPKYLFRKEGQNVTLSCEQNLNHDAMYWYRQDPGQGLRLIYYSQIVNDFQKGDIAEGYSVSREKKESFPLTVTSAQKNPTAFYLCASSPTEYSNQPQHFGDGTRLSIL.

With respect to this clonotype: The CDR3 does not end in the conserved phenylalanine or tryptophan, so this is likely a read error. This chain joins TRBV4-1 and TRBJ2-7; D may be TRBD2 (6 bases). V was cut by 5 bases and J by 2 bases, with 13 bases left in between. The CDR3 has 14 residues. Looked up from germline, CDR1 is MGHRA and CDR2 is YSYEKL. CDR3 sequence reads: CASSSRDSAYEQYL. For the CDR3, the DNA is TGCGCCAGCAGCTCACGGGACTCAGCCTACGAGCAGTACCTC.

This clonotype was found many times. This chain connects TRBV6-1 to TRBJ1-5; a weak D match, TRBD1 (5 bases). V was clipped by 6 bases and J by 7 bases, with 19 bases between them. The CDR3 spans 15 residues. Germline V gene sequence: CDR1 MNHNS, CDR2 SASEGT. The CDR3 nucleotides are TGTGCCAGCAGGGACAATACCGGGGGAGGCCAGCCCCAGCATTTT. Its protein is CASRDNTGGGQPQHF.

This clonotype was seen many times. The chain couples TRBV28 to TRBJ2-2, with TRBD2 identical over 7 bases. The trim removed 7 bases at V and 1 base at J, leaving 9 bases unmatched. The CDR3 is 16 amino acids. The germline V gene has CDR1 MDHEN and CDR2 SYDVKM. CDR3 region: CASTPRWGGNTGELFF. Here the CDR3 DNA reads TGTGCCAGCACCCCGAGGTGGGGGGGGAACACCGGGGAGCTGTTTTTT.

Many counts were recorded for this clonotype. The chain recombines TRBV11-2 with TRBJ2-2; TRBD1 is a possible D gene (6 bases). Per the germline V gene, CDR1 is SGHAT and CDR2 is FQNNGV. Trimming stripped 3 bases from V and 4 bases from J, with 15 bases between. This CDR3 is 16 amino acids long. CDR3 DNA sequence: TGTGCCAGCAGCTTCCGGTACAGGGCTTCCACCGGGGAGCTGTTTTTT. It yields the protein CASSFRYRASTGELFF. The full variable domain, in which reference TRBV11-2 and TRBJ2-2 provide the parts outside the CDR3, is EAGVAQSPRYKIIEKRQSVAFWCNPISGHATLYWYQQILGQGPKLLIQFQNNGVVDDSQLPKDRFSAERLKGVDSTLKIQPAKLEDSAVYLCASSFRYRASTGELFFGEGSRLTVL.

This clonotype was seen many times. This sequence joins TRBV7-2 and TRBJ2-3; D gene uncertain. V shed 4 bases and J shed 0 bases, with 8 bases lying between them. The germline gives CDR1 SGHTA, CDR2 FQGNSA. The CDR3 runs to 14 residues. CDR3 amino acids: CASSSTSSTDTQYF. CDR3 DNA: TGTGCCAGCAGCTCGACTTCTAGCACAGATACGCAGTATTTT.

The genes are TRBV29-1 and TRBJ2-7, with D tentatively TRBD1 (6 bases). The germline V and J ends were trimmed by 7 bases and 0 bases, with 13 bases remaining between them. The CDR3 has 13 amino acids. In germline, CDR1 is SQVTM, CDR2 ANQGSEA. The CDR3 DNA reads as TGCAGCGGCACCCAGGGGAGCTCCTACGAGCAGTACTTC. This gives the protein CSGTQGSSYEQYF.

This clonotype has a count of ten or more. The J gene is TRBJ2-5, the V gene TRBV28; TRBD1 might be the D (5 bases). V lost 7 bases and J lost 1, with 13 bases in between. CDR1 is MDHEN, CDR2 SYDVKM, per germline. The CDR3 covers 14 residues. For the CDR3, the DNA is TGTGCCAGCACCACCCTGGACACCCAAGAGACCCAGTACTTC. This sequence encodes CASTTLDTQETQYF.

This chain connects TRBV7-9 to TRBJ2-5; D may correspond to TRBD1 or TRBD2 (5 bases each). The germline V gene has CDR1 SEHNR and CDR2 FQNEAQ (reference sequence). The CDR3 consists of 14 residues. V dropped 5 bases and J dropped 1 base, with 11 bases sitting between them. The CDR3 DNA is TGTGCCAGCAGCAGGGGACGGCTCCAAGAGACCCAGTACTTC. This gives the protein CASSRGRLQETQYF.

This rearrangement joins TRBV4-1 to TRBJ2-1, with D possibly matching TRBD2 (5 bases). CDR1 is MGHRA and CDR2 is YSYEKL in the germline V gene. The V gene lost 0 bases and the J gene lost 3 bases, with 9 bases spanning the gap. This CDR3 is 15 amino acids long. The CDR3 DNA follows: TGCGCCAGCAGCCAAGATAGCGTTAGCTACAATGAGCAGTTCTTC. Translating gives CASSQDSVSYNEQFF.

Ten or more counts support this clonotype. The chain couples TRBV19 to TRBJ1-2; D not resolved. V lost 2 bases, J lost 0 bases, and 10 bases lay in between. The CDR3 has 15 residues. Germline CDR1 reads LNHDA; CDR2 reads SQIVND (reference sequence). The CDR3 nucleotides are TGTGCCAGTAGTATAACTTCCGGAGCTAACTATGGCTACACCTTC. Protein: CASSITSGANYGYTF.

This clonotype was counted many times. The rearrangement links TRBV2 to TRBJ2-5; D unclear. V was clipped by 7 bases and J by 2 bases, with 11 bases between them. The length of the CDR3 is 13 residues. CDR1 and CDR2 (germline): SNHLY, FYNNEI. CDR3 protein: CASMEHLQETQYF. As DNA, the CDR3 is TGTGCCAGCATGGAGCACCTACAAGAGACCCAGTACTTC.

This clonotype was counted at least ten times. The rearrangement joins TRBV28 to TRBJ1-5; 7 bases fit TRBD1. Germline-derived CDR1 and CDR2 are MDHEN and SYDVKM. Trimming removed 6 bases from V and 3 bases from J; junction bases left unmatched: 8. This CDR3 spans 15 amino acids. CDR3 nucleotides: TGTGCCAGCAGGCCTTTGACAGGGCCCAATCAGCCCCAGCATTTT. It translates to CASRPLTGPNQPQHF.

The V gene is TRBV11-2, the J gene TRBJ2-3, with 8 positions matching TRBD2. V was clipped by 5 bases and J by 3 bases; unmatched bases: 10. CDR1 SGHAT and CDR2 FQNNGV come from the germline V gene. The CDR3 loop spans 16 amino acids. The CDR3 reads CASSPTLAESTDTQYF. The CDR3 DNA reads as TGTGCCAGCAGCCCAACACTAGCGGAGTCTACAGATACGCAGTATTTT. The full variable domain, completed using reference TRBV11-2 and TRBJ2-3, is EAGVAQSPRYKIIEKRQSVAFWCNPISGHATLYWYQQILGQGPKLLIQFQNNGVVDDSQLPKDRFSAERLKGVDSTLKIQPAKLEDSAVYLCASSPTLAESTDTQYFGPGTRLTVL.

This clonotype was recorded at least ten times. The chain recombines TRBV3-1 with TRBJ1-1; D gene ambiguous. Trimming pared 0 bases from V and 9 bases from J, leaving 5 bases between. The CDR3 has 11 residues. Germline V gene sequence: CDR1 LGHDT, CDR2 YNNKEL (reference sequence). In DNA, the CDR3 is TGTGCCAGCAGCCAAGAAACGAAAGCTTTCTTT. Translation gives CASSQETKAFF. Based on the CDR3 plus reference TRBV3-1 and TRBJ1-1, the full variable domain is DTAVSQTPKYLVTQMGNDKSIKCEQNLGHDTMYWYKQDSKKFLKIMFSYNNKELIINETVPNRFSPKSPDKAHLNLHINSLELGDSAVYFCASSQETKAFFGQGTRLTVV.

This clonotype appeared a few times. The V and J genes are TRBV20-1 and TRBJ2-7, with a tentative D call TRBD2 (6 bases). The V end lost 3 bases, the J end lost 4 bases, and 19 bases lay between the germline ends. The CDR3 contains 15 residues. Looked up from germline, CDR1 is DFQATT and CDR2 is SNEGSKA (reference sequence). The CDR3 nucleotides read TGCAGTGCTAGTCCCCCCCGGGGCGGAGGGTACGAGCAGTACTTC. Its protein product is CSASPPRGGGYEQYF.

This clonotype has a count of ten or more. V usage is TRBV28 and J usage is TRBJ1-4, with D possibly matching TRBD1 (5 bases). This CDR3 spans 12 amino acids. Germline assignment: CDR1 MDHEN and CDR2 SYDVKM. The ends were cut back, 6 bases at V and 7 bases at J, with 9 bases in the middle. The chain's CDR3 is CASRITGEKLFF. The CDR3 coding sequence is TGTGCCAGCAGGATAACAGGTGAAAAACTGTTTTTT.